The 4 T cell receptor beta chains presented below share a single source sample, sequenced in a study of T cell responses to AZD1222 COVID-19 vaccine. TCRdb keeps only in-frame clones here, not all; method: immunoSEQ multiplex PCR. The profile shows just under 150,000 clones, about 82% of them singletons. Sequenced here: peripheral blood, sampled 28 days after the second AZD1222 dose. These receptors came from an adult who received the AZD1222 COVID-19 vaccine.

The chain employs TRBV9 and TRBJ2-3; 10 bases align to TRBD2. CDR1 is SGDLS, CDR2 YYNGEE, per germline. V lost 4 bases to trimming and J lost 1 base; unmatched junction nucleotides: 9. There are 17 residues in the CDR3. DNA of the CDR3: TGTGCCAGCAGCCTTCTTACTAGCGGGGCAGGCACAGATACGCAGTATTTT. Translated: CASSLLTSGAGTDTQYF.

The CDR3 region has the DNA TGCAGCGTTGCCGGGGTTTCCTACGAGCAGTACTTC. It yields the protein CSVAGVSYEQYF. J is TRBJ2-7 and V is TRBV29-1; D might be TRBD2 (5 bases). Germline V CDR1 and CDR2: SQVTM, ANQGSEA. V lost 4 bases and J lost 1, with 8 bases in between. There are 12 residues in the CDR3.

V gene TRBV10-3 combines with J gene TRBJ2-3, with 14 bases that match TRBD2. This CDR3 has 18 amino acids. V shed 6 bases, J shed 3 bases, and the junction held 11 bases outside the gene matches. Germline V CDR1 and CDR2: ENHRY, SYGVKD. The DNA of the CDR3 is TGTGCCATCAGCGCCGGGACTAGCGGGGGCGGCTGGACAGATACGCAGTATTTT. Its translation is CAISAGTSGGGWTDTQYF.

The CDR3 reads CASSLPLVSGELFF. The CDR3 DNA follows: TGTGCCAGCAGCTTACCGTTGGTATCCGGGGAGCTGTTTTTT. V gene TRBV7-9 combines with J gene TRBJ2-2, with unresolved D. V gave up 2 bases and J gave up 6 bases, with 10 bases separating them. The germline V gene encodes CDR1 SEHNR and CDR2 FQNEAQ (reference sequence). The CDR3 is 14 residues long.